Below, 30 T cell receptor beta chains from the same sample are listed, as sequenced in a study of cytomegalovirus exposure and HLA in healthy donors. Both 60 Vbeta primers and 13 Jbeta primers went into the PCR. Clones were read by immunoSEQ multiplex PCR, and TCRdb kept only the in-frame ones, dropping some. The data show some 110,000 clones, with 60% to 80% seen just once and about 8.3% held by the top ten. The specimen sequenced was PBMCs. The receptors shown here come from a woman aged 40 to 50 in good health and CMV-seropositive.

The V gene is TRBV6-4, the J gene TRBJ1-1, with 8 nucleotides matching TRBD1. Per germline, CDR1 MRHNA and CDR2 SNTAGT. The CDR3 runs to 13 residues. Trimming removed 9 bases from V and 1 base from J; junction bases left unmatched: 4. The CDR3 spells CASRQGTNTEAFF. CDR3 coding DNA: TGTGCCAGTCGACAGGGGACGAACACTGAAGCTTTCTTT.

Comments on this clone: Compared with germline, one end of the junction differs, possibly owing to a read error. This chain links TRBV5-6 with TRBJ2-7; the D is unclear. This CDR3 contains 14 residues. Germline V gene sequence: CDR1 SGHDT, CDR2 YYEEEE. DNA of the CDR3: TGTGCCAGCAGCTTCCGGTGGAGCTCCGACGAGCAGTACTTC. Encoded protein: CASSFRWSSDEQYF.

V gene TRBV2 combines with J gene TRBJ1-3; no reliable D call. Trimming cost V 5 bases and J 0 bases, with 5 bases left between them. The germline V gene has CDR1 SNHLY and CDR2 FYNNEI. The CDR3 runs 13 residues. The chain's CDR3 is CASSSRSGNTIYF. The CDR3 DNA sequence: TGTGCCAGCAGTTCTCGCTCTGGAAACACCATATATTTT.

This chain links TRBV5-1 with TRBJ2-5; TRBD2 agrees at 10 bases. Unmatched junction bases numbered 9, after V lost 0 bases and J lost 1 base. The germline V gene encodes CDR1 SGHRS and CDR2 YFSETQ. The CDR3 totals 18 residues. CDR3 region: CASSLVPSGRMLQETQYF. Here the CDR3 DNA reads TGCGCCAGCAGCTTGGTGCCTAGCGGGAGAATGCTCCAAGAGACCCAGTACTTC.

The chain combines TRBV28 with TRBJ2-1; TRBD2 aligns across 9 bases. The ends lost 6 bases at V and 3 bases at J; junction bases unmatched: 15. In germline, CDR1 is MDHEN, CDR2 SYDVKM. CDR3 length equals 18 residues. CDR3 DNA: TGTGCCAGCAGCCGTCCCAGCGGGGGGCTTCGAGTCTACAATGAGCAGTTCTTC. Amino acid sequence: CASSRPSGGLRVYNEQFF.

V is TRBV28 and J is TRBJ1-6, with D unclear. V lost 6 bases and J lost 7, with 16 bases in between. CDR3 size: 15 residues. From germline, CDR1 is MDHEN and CDR2 SYDVKM. DNA of the CDR3: TGTGCCAGCAGCTCCCCCGCGCTGTTGAATTCACCCCTCCACTTT. Translation: CASSSPALLNSPLHF.

This clone was recorded a few times. This sequence joins TRBV11-2 and TRBJ1-2; D possibly corresponds to TRBD1 (6 bases). The CDR3 loop spans 18 amino acids. V gave up 3 bases and J gave up 6 bases, with 26 bases separating them. Germline loops: CDR1 SGHAT, CDR2 FQNNGV. CDR3 sequence: CASSFGKGDGTTRNGYTF. The CDR3 nucleotides read TGTGCCAGCAGCTTCGGGAAGGGGGACGGGACTACTAGGAATGGCTACACCTTC.

V usage is TRBV9 and J usage is TRBJ1-1, with a tentative D call TRBD1 (5 bases). Trimming removed 3 bases at V and 4 bases at J, with 22 bases between. Per the germline V gene, CDR1 is SGDLS and CDR2 is YYNGEE. This CDR3 has 17 residues. CDR3 coding DNA: TGTGCCAGCAGCGCGACCGCCAACAGGTACGCGCTCACTGAAGCTTTCTTT. Its protein is CASSATANRYALTEAFF.

A word on this clone: A read error may account for a junction end that differs from germline. Within the sample, other DNA sequences also encode this same CDR3. The chain combines TRBV10-1 with TRBJ2-3, with D possibly matching TRBD2 (7 bases). The CDR3 consists of 14 residues. Germline-derived CDR1 and CDR2 are WNHNN and SYGVQD (reference sequence). Here the CDR3 reads CATSRGALTDTQYF. CDR3 nucleotide sequence: TGCGCCACCTCCCGGGGGGCCCTCACAGATACACAGTATTTT.

The gene calls are TRBV9 and TRBJ2-1; 13 bases line up with TRBD2. The CDR3 totals 17 residues. Germline assignment: CDR1 SGDLS and CDR2 YYNGEE. Trimming took 4 bases from V and 4 from J; bases not matched to a gene: 8. CDR3 coding DNA: TGTGCCAGCAGCCACGGGACTAGCGGGGAATCTTACAATGAGCAGTTCTTC. Residues: CASSHGTSGESYNEQFF.

This clone was counted between two and nine times. The chain couples TRBV7-3 to TRBJ1-1, with a weak D call TRBD1 (5 bases). Trimming shortened V by 8 bases and J by 2 bases, and 12 bases separated the two germline ends. Germline V CDR1 and CDR2: SGHTA, FQGTGA. The CDR3 sequence is 13 residues long. This CDR3 reads CASCVRANTEAFF. CDR3 bases: TGTGCCAGCTGTGTCAGGGCCAACACTGAAGCTTTCTTT.

The chain combines TRBV5-1 with TRBJ1-2; 7 bases agree with TRBD1. The CDR3 spans 14 residues. Losses at the gene ends were 4 bases for V and 4 bases for J; bases not matched to a gene: 7. Germline-derived CDR1 and CDR2 are SGHRS and YFSETQ. The CDR3 coding sequence is TGCGCCAGCAGCCCGATAGGGACAGTCTATGGCTACACCTTC. It is translated as CASSPIGTVYGYTF.

The chain carries TRBV2 and TRBJ1-6; D uncertain. Trimming removed 7 bases from V and 8 bases from J, with 15 bases in between. The CDR3 is 14 residues long. Per germline, CDR1 SNHLY and CDR2 FYNNEI. CDR3 sequence: CASTSAGSDSPLHF. The CDR3 nucleotides read TGTGCCAGCACCAGCGCCGGTTCAGATTCACCCCTCCACTTT.

Note on this clone: Sequence at one end of the junction differs from germline and may be a read error. The chain joins TRBV5-4 to TRBJ1-6, with D perhaps TRBD1 (5 bases). Germline lookup yields CDR1 SGHNT and CDR2 YYREEE (reference sequence). CDR3 length equals 12 residues. The CDR3 loop reads CASSLVGTRLSF. The CDR3 nucleotides read TGTGCCAGCAGCTTGGTCGGGACTCGGCTTAGCTTT.

Comment on this clone: This sample includes further DNA sequences coding for the same CDR3. The chain couples TRBV5-1 to TRBJ1-4, with D tentatively TRBD1 (6 bases). The CDR3 runs to 14 residues. Germline V gene sequence: CDR1 SGHRS, CDR2 YFSETQ. Trimming pared 0 bases from V and 5 bases from J, leaving 8 bases between. The CDR3 DNA is TGCGCCAGCAGCTTGGGGCAGGGGAATGAAAAACTGTTTTTT. It is translated as CASSLGQGNEKLFF.

V is TRBV19 and J is TRBJ2-2, with TRBD2 identical over 11 bases. The CDR3 contains 17 residues. V shed 6 bases and J 7 bases; nucleotides not matched to a gene: 13. Germline V gene data show CDR1 as LNHDA and CDR2 as SQIVND (reference sequence). In nucleotides, the CDR3 is TGTGCCAGTAGGCGACCGGGACTAGCGGCCGGAGGCGGGGAGCTGTTTTTT. This translates into CASRRPGLAAGGGELFF.

In its sample, this clone was seen a few times. The chain combines TRBV21-1 with TRBJ1-5. TRBV21-1 is a known pseudogene. The CDR3 totals 13 residues. The CDR3 nucleotides are TGTGCCAGCAGCAATCCCCGGGATCAGCCCCAGCATTTT. This sequence encodes CASSNPRDQPQHF.

The V call is TRBV27, the J call TRBJ2-5, with D uncertain. This CDR3 comprises 15 residues. Germline V gene data show CDR1 as MNHEY and CDR2 as SMNVEV (reference sequence). V was trimmed by 5 bases and J by 6 bases, leaving 19 bases between them. The CDR3 nucleotides read TGTGCCAGCAGTCCCCAAGCCCTAAGTATGAAGACCCAGTACTTC. Translating gives CASSPQALSMKTQYF.

The DNA of the CDR3 is TGTGCCAGCAGTCAGGGTTTAAGCACAGATACGCAGTATTTT. Protein product: CASSQGLSTDTQYF. The chain joins TRBV5-5 to TRBJ2-3, with D possibly being TRBD1 (5 bases). Trimming removed 5 bases at V and 0 bases at J, with 10 bases between. The CDR3 contains 14 residues. Per germline, CDR1 SGHKS and CDR2 YYEKEE (reference sequence).

J is TRBJ2-7 and V is TRBV4-1, with D tentatively TRBD2 (6 bases). Germline lookup yields CDR1 MGHRA and CDR2 YSYEKL. Trimming removed 1 base from V and 3 bases from J, with 10 bases in between. The CDR3 has 14 residues. This chain's CDR3 is CASSQGGDFYEQYF. The CDR3 nucleotides are TGCGCCAGCAGCCAAGGAGGGGACTTCTACGAGCAGTACTTC.

The V call is TRBV28, the J call TRBJ2-7; 14 bases fit TRBD2. Germline V gene sequence: CDR1 MDHEN, CDR2 SYDVKM. V gave up 9 bases and J gave up 7 bases; unmatched junction bases: 8. This CDR3 is built from 14 residues. CDR3 sequence reads: CASRLAGGFTEQYF. CDR3 sequence (DNA): TGTGCCAGTAGACTAGCGGGAGGGTTTACGGAGCAGTACTTC.

Here the CDR3 reads CASSLLADLTDTQYF. The CDR3 DNA follows: TGTGCCAGCAGTCTTCTAGCGGACCTCACAGATACGCAGTATTTT. The chain is built from TRBV27 and TRBJ2-3; 7 nucleotides line up with TRBD2. The length of the CDR3 is 15 residues. V lost 5 bases and J lost 2; bases outside the gene matches: 7. Germline V gives CDR1 MNHEY, CDR2 SMNVEV (reference sequence).

This chain joins TRBV7-9 and TRBJ1-2; TRBD1 matches at 7 bases. Trimming at V came to 2 bases and at J to 6 bases, leaving 9 bases not matched to a gene. Germline CDR1 SEHNR, CDR2 FQNEAQ (reference sequence). This CDR3 has 15 residues. This CDR3 is CASSLPTGAADGYTF. The CDR3 DNA sequence: TGTGCCAGCAGCTTACCAACAGGGGCGGCGGATGGCTACACCTTC.

The rearrangement uses TRBV7-9 and TRBJ2-7; 8 positions agree with TRBD1. With V trimmed by 5 bases and J by 2 bases, 5 bases remained unmatched. The CDR3 length is 14 residues. Germline CDR1 is SEHNR and CDR2 is FQNEAQ (reference sequence). The CDR3 loop reads CASSRGQGTYEQYF. The CDR3 coding sequence is TGTGCCAGCAGCCGAGGACAGGGAACCTACGAGCAGTACTTC.

CDR3 loop: CASSFSGTLDEQFF. Written as DNA, the CDR3 is TGTGCCAGCAGCTTTTCCGGGACTCTGGATGAGCAGTTCTTC. The chain has TRBV7-3 and TRBJ2-1; a possible D gene is TRBD2 (6 bases). The V gene's germline CDR1 is SGHTA and CDR2 FQGTGA. The CDR3 runs to 14 residues. Trimming cost V 3 bases and J 8 bases, with 14 bases left between them.

The V gene is TRBV5-4, the J gene TRBJ2-7; 9 nucleotides match TRBD2. Per the germline V gene, CDR1 is SGHNT and CDR2 is YYREEE (reference sequence). CDR3 length equals 16 residues. V was pared by 0 bases and J by 4 bases, with 8 bases of the junction left unmatched. The CDR3 region is CASSLVGAGGLYEQYF. The CDR3 region has the DNA TGTGCCAGCAGCTTGGTAGGGGCGGGAGGGCTTTACGAGCAGTACTTC.

The chain combines TRBV4-2 with TRBJ1-6, with D unclear. Per germline, CDR1 LGHNA and CDR2 YNFKEQ. V was shortened by 0 bases and J by 0 bases, with 9 bases between the two germline ends. The CDR3 extends over 17 amino acids. CDR3 in DNA: TGTGCCAGCAGCCAAGATCCCTGGAGCTCCTATAATTCACCCCTCCACTTT. Translating gives CASSQDPWSSYNSPLHF.

V gene TRBV28 combines with J gene TRBJ1-1; 7 nucleotides line up with TRBD1. J was trimmed by 5 bases and V by 1 base; bases with no gene match: 4. Germline CDR1 MDHEN, CDR2 SYDVKM. The CDR3 runs to 14 residues. CDR3 sequence reads: CASSLYRGRTEAFF. The CDR3, as DNA: TGTGCCAGCAGTTTATACAGGGGCCGGACTGAAGCTTTCTTT.

The chain recombines TRBV2 with TRBJ2-7; the match to TRBD1 covers 7 bases. The CDR3 has 13 residues. V gave up 10 bases and J gave up 3 bases; unmatched junction bases: 9. Germline V gene sequence: CDR1 SNHLY, CDR2 FYNNEI. CDR3 protein: CATVGGDSYEQYF. In DNA, the CDR3 is TGTGCCACCGTGGGTGGGGACAGCTACGAGCAGTACTTC.

This sequence joins TRBV5-4 and TRBJ2-7, with 8 bases lining up with TRBD2. The germline V gene encodes CDR1 SGHNT and CDR2 YYREEE (reference sequence). The CDR3 runs 16 residues. V lost 3 bases, J lost 1 base, and 9 bases stayed unmatched. The CDR3 reads CASSSRGGRRSYEQYF. The DNA for the CDR3 is TGTGCCAGCAGCTCCCGCGGCGGGAGGAGGTCCTACGAGCAGTACTTC.